Below, 18 T cell receptor beta chains from the same sample are listed, as sequenced in a study of blood T cell repertoires in COVID-19. The data were produced by immunoSEQ multiplex PCR, yet TCRdb's version contains in-frame clones alone and is incomplete. The sample carries roughly 500,000 clones, approximately 92% recorded once. The sequenced sample was peripheral blood. These receptors were obtained from a man younger than 30 with COVID-19, enrolled during active disease.

The CDR3 loop is CASSLAGVINTGELFF. For the CDR3, the DNA is TGTGCCAGCAGCTTAGCAGGGGTTATCAACACCGGGGAGCTGTTTTTT. The gene calls are TRBV7-8 and TRBJ2-2; maybe TRBD1 (5 bases). The CDR3 sequence is 16 residues long. The V end lost 0 bases, the J end lost 2 bases, and 10 bases lay between the germline ends. CDR1 and CDR2 (germline): SGHVS, FQNEAQ.

The rearrangement joins TRBV19 to TRBJ2-7, with 12 positions matching TRBD2. V trimming: 5 bases; J trimming: 4 bases; junction bases outside the gene matches: 9. The CDR3 extends over 16 amino acids. Germline CDR1 is LNHDA and CDR2 is SQIVND (reference sequence). The CDR3 DNA sequence: TGTGCCAGTAGTGAGCGGGCTAGCGGGAGGGGATACGAGCAGTACTTC. Protein product: CASSERASGRGYEQYF.

The chain uses TRBV11-2 and TRBJ2-2, with 14 bases aligning to TRBD2. V shed 5 bases and J 3 bases; nucleotides not matched to a gene: 5. CDR1 is SGHAT, CDR2 FQNNGV, per germline. There are 17 residues in the CDR3. The CDR3 DNA reads TGTGCCAGCAGCCACGGGACTAGCGGGAGTCACACCGGGGAGCTGTTTTTT. Its translation: CASSHGTSGSHTGELFF.

Worth noting for this clone: The same CDR3 also results from other DNA sequences found in this sample. The chain recombines TRBV27 with TRBJ2-1; D unclear. The length of the CDR3 is 13 residues. Trimming shortened V by 3 bases and J by 1 base, and 4 bases separated the two germline ends. Germline loops: CDR1 MNHEY, CDR2 SMNVEV (reference sequence). As DNA, the CDR3 is TGTGCCAGCAGTTTCGGTTCCTACAATGAGCAGTTCTTC. Translation gives CASSFGSYNEQFF.

The gene calls are TRBV7-9 and TRBJ2-3; D is perhaps TRBD1 (5 bases). The CDR3 extends over 13 amino acids. CDR1 and CDR2 from the germline V gene are SEHNR and FQNEAQ (reference sequence). Trimming took off 3 bases at V and 4 bases at J, with 8 bases between the two ends. CDR3 in DNA: TGTGCCAGCAGCTTCCAGGGCGCAGATACGCAGTATTTT. Its protein is CASSFQGADTQYF.

The chain recombines TRBV5-4 with TRBJ2-7, with 11 bases aligning to TRBD2. Germline V CDR1 and CDR2: SGHNT, YYREEE (reference sequence). This CDR3 comprises 14 residues. The ends lost 4 bases at V and 2 bases at J; junction bases unmatched: 2. CDR3 sequence: CASSQGLAAYEQYF. The CDR3 DNA sequence: TGTGCCAGCAGCCAGGGACTAGCGGCCTACGAGCAGTACTTC.

This clone came up a few times. J is TRBJ1-4 and V is TRBV11-2, with TRBD1 matching over 7 bases. CDR1 is SGHAT and CDR2 is FQNNGV in the germline V gene. The V and J ends lost 5 bases and 1 base, in that order; junction bases with no gene match: 4. The CDR3 length is 15 residues. Here the CDR3 DNA reads TGTGCCAGCAGCCGCGGGACAGAAACTAATGAAAAACTGTTTTTT. Protein product: CASSRGTETNEKLFF.

This chain links TRBV5-1 with TRBJ2-7; a possible D gene is TRBD1 (6 bases). Trimming took off 4 bases at V and 5 bases at J, with 10 bases between the two ends. The CDR3 runs 12 residues. The germline gives CDR1 SGHRS, CDR2 YFSETQ. CDR3 residues: CASSIQGHEQYF. In DNA, the CDR3 is TGCGCCAGCAGCATACAGGGTCACGAGCAGTACTTC.

V and J are TRBV7-9 and TRBJ2-7, with 9 bases fitting TRBD2. The CDR3 totals 18 residues. The V gene's germline CDR1 is SEHNR and CDR2 FQNEAQ (reference sequence). Trimming at V came to 2 bases and at J to 3 bases, leaving 14 bases not matched to a gene. This chain's CDR3 is CASSLQELLAGERYEQYF. The DNA of the CDR3 is TGTGCCAGCAGCTTACAGGAGTTGTTAGCGGGAGAGCGCTACGAGCAGTACTTC.

The chain combines TRBV19 with TRBJ2-4; 8 bases are shared with TRBD1. J gave up 8 bases and V 4 bases, and 13 bases lay outside the gene matches. Germline V CDR1 and CDR2: LNHDA, SQIVND (reference sequence). The CDR3 is 16 amino acids. The CDR3 coding sequence is TGTGCCAGTAGTACATCTGGACAGGGAAGAGGGTACATTCAGTACTTC. Protein sequence: CASSTSGQGRGYIQYF.

Details on this clone: The sample has other DNA sequences that encode this CDR3 too. This chain uses TRBV5-1 with TRBJ2-5, with D hard to call. Germline CDR1 SGHRS, CDR2 YFSETQ. This CDR3 has 13 amino acids. V was cut by 0 bases and J by 5 bases, with 8 bases left in between. The CDR3 sequence is CASSLGLQETQYF. CDR3 coding DNA: TGCGCCAGCAGCTTGGGTCTTCAGGAGACCCAGTACTTC.

The J gene is TRBJ1-3, the V gene TRBV15; D unclear. CDR1 is LNHNV, CDR2 YYDKDF, per germline (reference sequence). This CDR3 contains 13 residues. Trimming pared 1 base from V and 4 bases from J, leaving 5 bases between. The CDR3 DNA sequence: TGTGCCACCAGCAGAGCGAGAGGAAACACCATATATTTT. Translating it yields CATSRARGNTIYF.

This chain links TRBV5-1 with TRBJ2-7; no clear D gene. The CDR3 covers 14 residues. Trimming cost V 0 bases and J 9 bases, with 16 bases left between them. The germline V gene encodes CDR1 SGHRS and CDR2 YFSETQ. CDR3 amino acids: CASSLESASQAQYF. The CDR3 DNA follows: TGCGCCAGCAGCTTGGAGTCAGCCTCGCAGGCGCAGTACTTC.

This chain uses TRBV5-1 with TRBJ1-2, with TRBD1 as a possible D gene (6 bases). The CDR3 is 12 residues long. Germline V gene lookup returns CDR1 SGHRS and CDR2 YFSETQ. Trimming took off 9 bases at V and 5 bases at J, with 14 bases between the two ends. The DNA for the CDR3 is TGCGCCACACAGGGCGACGAATATGGCTACACCTTC. It codes for CATQGDEYGYTF.

J is TRBJ2-5 and V is TRBV5-1; TRBD2 matches 8 bases. V shed 1 base, J shed 3 bases, and the junction held 2 bases outside the gene matches. There are 14 residues in the CDR3. Per the germline V gene, CDR1 is SGHRS and CDR2 is YFSETQ. The CDR3 protein is CASSLPTSEETQYF. The DNA of the CDR3 is TGCGCCAGCAGCTTGCCGACTAGCGAAGAGACCCAGTACTTC.

The V call is TRBV19, the J call TRBJ2-7; tentative D call: TRBD2 (5 bases). Germline-derived CDR1 and CDR2 are LNHDA and SQIVND (reference sequence). This CDR3 is 17 amino acids long. Trimming took 3 bases from V and 6 from J, leaving 24 bases between them. CDR3 nucleotide sequence: TGTGCCAGTAGTATCCCCCCTCTACTAGTTTCGTGGTGCGAGCAGTACTTC. Translating it yields CASSIPPLLVSWCEQYF. Supplemented by reference TRBV19 and TRBJ2-7, the full variable domain reads DGGITQSPKYLFRKEGQNVTLSCEQNLNHDAMYWYRQDPGQGLRLIYYSQIVNDFQKGDIAEGYSVSREKKESFPLTVTSAQKNPTAFYLCASSIPPLLVSWCEQYFGPGTRLTVT.

To note about this clone: The CDR3 does not close with the conserved phenylalanine or tryptophan, likely indicating a read error. The DNA is omitted, as the CDR3 cannot be located on it reliably, and the CDR3 follows TCRdb's listing. This chain links TRBV6-2 or TRBV6-3 with TRBJ2-3; the table's D call of TRBD2 was not tested on the DNA. A total of 12 residues make up the CDR3, ends included. The germline CDR1 and CDR2 sequences are MNHEY and SVGEGT. The CDR3 loop is CASSYSSTFGYL.

The chain recombines TRBV3-1 (or the pseudogene TRBV3-2) with TRBJ2-1; TRBD2 matches 8 bases. The CDR3 contains 16 residues. Germline CDR1 and CDR2: LGHDT and YNNKEL (reference sequence). V shed 0 bases, J shed 8 bases, and the junction held 9 bases outside the gene matches. The CDR3 region has the DNA TGTGCCAGCAGCCAAGATGGGGCTAGCGGGCCGGATGAGCAGTTCTTC. Its protein product is CASSQDGASGPDEQFF.